Listed below are T cell receptor beta chains from one sample, sequenced in a study of blood T cell repertoires in COVID-19. Sequencing used immunoSEQ multiplex PCR; TCRdb keeps in-frame clones, though not all of them. The repertoire holds fewer than 70,000 clones, with roughly 82% as singletons. Sequencing input: peripheral blood. The receptor source for this set is a woman aged 55-70 years with acute or convalescent COVID-19. Both conserved end residues are part of each CDR3. The D gene is left open where the match is weak. Clone size is stated in some rows and not others, as once, few, many or a class when expanded.

v_gene	j_gene	d_gene	abundance	CDR3aa	CDR3nt
TRBV27	TRBJ1-6	-	-	CASKGGDSPLHF	TGTGCCAGCAAGGGCGGGGATTCACCCCTCCACTTT
TRBV29-1	TRBJ2-2	-	-	CSVTRILAQNTGELFF	TGCAGCGTTACACGAATATTGGCTCAGAACACCGGGGAGCTGTTTTTT
TRBV5-4	TRBJ1-1	-	-	CASSQPGQNTEAFF	TGTGCCAGCAGCCAGCCGGGACAGAACACTGAAGCTTTCTTT
TRBV19	TRBJ2-3	TRBD2	-	CASTKGGGTYTQYF	TGTGCCAGTACCAAGGGCGGGGGTACTTATACGCAGTATTTT
TRBV5-1	TRBJ2-3	-	-	CASSRDTSTDTQYF	TGCGCCAGCAGCCGGGACACTTCCACAGATACGCAGTATTTT
TRBV19	TRBJ1-5	-	-	CASSMTGGGNQPQHF	TGTGCCAGTAGTATGACGGGGGGGGGCAATCAGCCCCAGCATTTT
TRBV5-1	TRBJ2-1	TRBD2	once	CASSLALADNEQFF	TGCGCCAGCAGCTTGGCCCTAGCGGACAATGAGCAGTTCTTC
TRBV7-3	TRBJ1-2	-	-	CASSFDRSNYGYTF	TGTGCCAGCAGCTTCGACAGGTCGAACTATGGCTACACCTTC
TRBV4-1	TRBJ2-7	TRBD1	-	CASSQGSGQGTYEQYF	TGCGCCAGCAGCCAAGGGTCGGGACAGGGAACCTACGAGCAGTACTTC
TRBV5-1	TRBJ1-1	-	-	CASSLAVVRAEAFF	TGCGCCAGCAGCTTGGCGGTAGTGCGCGCTGAAGCTTTCTTT
TRBV19	TRBJ2-5	TRBD1	-	CASSSPGTDVETQYF	TGTGCCAGTAGTTCACCCGGGACAGATGTGGAGACCCAGTACTTC